The clone carrying this T cell receptor beta chain was counted a single time. Its target is not known. Blood CD8+ and CD4+ T cells underwent high-throughput TCR beta sequencing. This sample stems from a study of CD8 T cells in Susac syndrome. Study findings and constraints: The authors found no clonal expansion in Susac syndrome CD4+ T cell repertoires.

CDR1 is MGHDK, CDR2 SYGVNS, per germline. The CDR3 runs to 14 residues. The trim removed 10 bases at V and 4 bases at J, leaving 9 bases unmatched. After extraction with the RNeasy kit, about 0.5 to 1 ug of the RNA was reverse transcribed using random hexamers. Amplification of TCR beta CDR3 by immunoSEQ multiplex PCR spanned 54 Vbeta and 13 Jbeta. One entry per CDR3 protein, called by TCRdb with MiXCR from the immunoSEQ multiplex PCR reads. The top ten clones hold more than 0.14% of a sample with around 150,000 distinct CDR3 sequences, 85% to 95% of them seen once. The origin of this receptor is a human donor with Susac syndrome. The sequenced sample consisted of CD4+ T cells from PBMCs. This chain links TRBV25-1 with TRBJ2-1; 8 positions match TRBD2. The CDR3 sequence is CATPRERGYNEQFF. The CDR3 DNA sequence: TGTGCCACCCCAAGGGAGCGGGGGTACAATGAGCAGTTCTTC.